A single sample is the source of the 26 T cell receptor beta chains below, sequenced in a study of beta chain features in type 1 diabetes. Reverse transcribing all isolated RNA meant expressed TCRB transcripts were sequenced. Some clones are missing from TCRdb's copy, which holds only in-frame ones; the method was immunoSEQ multiplex PCR. The sample contains over 100,000 clones, less than 40% of which appear only once. Sequencing was performed on stem cell memory CD4+ T cells from blood. Every receptor here comes from a woman under 30 in good health.

This chain links TRBV7-2 with TRBJ2-4; 14 bases align to TRBD2. Losses at the gene ends were 3 bases for V and 5 bases for J; bases not matched to a gene: 3. The CDR3 covers 16 residues. Germline V gives CDR1 SGHTA, CDR2 FQGNSA. The CDR3 DNA follows: TGTGCCAGCAGCTTGGGACTAGCGGGAGTCCAAAACATTCAGTACTTC. Protein sequence: CASSLGLAGVQNIQYF.

V usage is TRBV9 and J usage is TRBJ2-2; the match to TRBD1 covers 8 bases. Germline V CDR1 and CDR2: SGDLS, YYNGEE. The CDR3 runs 15 residues. Unmatched junction bases numbered 7, after V lost 3 bases and J lost 6 bases. Here the CDR3 DNA reads TGTGCCAGCAGCGCCCAGGGGGCGCAAGCCGGGGAGCTGTTTTTT. Its translation is CASSAQGAQAGELFF.

The V gene is TRBV9, the J gene TRBJ2-3; TRBD2 matches at 9 bases. Germline lookup yields CDR1 SGDLS and CDR2 YYNGEE. This CDR3 spans 16 amino acids. Trimming took 2 bases from V and 6 from J; bases not matched to a gene: 10. The CDR3 DNA sequence: TGTGCCAGCAGCGTCGCGGCGGGAGGGCCTAAGGATACGCAGTATTTT. This sequence encodes CASSVAAGGPKDTQYF.

This chain uses TRBV7-2 with TRBJ1-5; D is perhaps TRBD1 (6 bases). Deletions cut 5 bases from V and 6 bases from J, with 26 bases between. The CDR3 sequence is 18 residues long. The germline CDR1 and CDR2 sequences are SGHTA and FQGNSA. DNA for the CDR3: TGTGCCAGCAGCCCCCAGTTCGGGGGGCGGCCGGGGGGTCAGCCCCAGCATTTT. Its protein product is CASSPQFGGRPGGQPQHF.

The table lists this clone with a few counts. V is TRBV4-3 and J is TRBJ2-1; possible D gene TRBD2, 5 bases. Germline V gene lookup returns CDR1 LGHNA and CDR2 YSLEER. The CDR3 contains 16 residues. Trimming removed 0 bases at V and 6 bases at J, with 15 bases between. CDR3 protein: CASSQDRFPGGNEQFF. The CDR3 DNA sequence: TGCGCCAGCAGCCAAGATCGGTTCCCAGGAGGCAATGAGCAGTTCTTC.

The chain has TRBV5-1 and TRBJ2-3, with 7 positions matching TRBD2. Germline V gene data show CDR1 as SGHRS and CDR2 as YFSETQ. J lost 3 bases, V lost 4 bases, and 5 bases had no gene match. This CDR3 has 14 residues. CDR3 loop: CASSERTRTDTQYF. The CDR3 bases are TGCGCCAGCAGCGAACGGACTAGGACAGATACGCAGTATTTT. Supplemented by reference TRBV5-1 and TRBJ2-3, the full variable domain reads KAGVTQTPRYLIKTRGQQVTLSCSPISGHRSVSWYQQTPGQGLQFLFEYFSETQRNKGNFPGRFSGRQFSNSRSEMNVSTLELGDSALYLCASSERTRTDTQYFGPGTRLTVL.

This clone was observed a handful of times. The chain has TRBV11-2 and TRBJ2-1; no definite D call. The CDR3 totals 12 residues. V was trimmed by 5 bases and J by 7 bases, leaving 9 bases between them. Looked up from germline, CDR1 is SGHAT and CDR2 is FQNNGV. CDR3 DNA: TGTGCCAGCAGCCTATTCGAGAATGAGCAGTTCTTC. This codes for CASSLFENEQFF. Full variable domain (remainder filled in from reference TRBV11-2 and TRBJ2-1): EAGVAQSPRYKIIEKRQSVAFWCNPISGHATLYWYQQILGQGPKLLIQFQNNGVVDDSQLPKDRFSAERLKGVDSTLKIQPAKLEDSAVYLCASSLFENEQFFGPGTRLTVL.

This clone was seen only a few times. Here the CDR3 reads CASTKGGNQPQHF. The CDR3, as DNA: TGTGCCAGTACCAAGGGGGGCAATCAGCCCCAGCATTTT. The chain links TRBV19 to TRBJ1-5; D possibly corresponds to TRBD1 (6 bases). V was cut by 7 bases and J by 2 bases, with 9 bases left in between. Germline V gene sequence: CDR1 LNHDA, CDR2 SQIVND (reference sequence). The CDR3 sequence is 13 residues long. Complete variable domain (other parts from reference TRBV19 and TRBJ1-5): DGGITQSPKYLFRKEGQNVTLSCEQNLNHDAMYWYRQDPGQGLRLIYYSQIVNDFQKGDIAEGYSVSREKKESFPLTVTSAQKNPTAFYLCASTKGGNQPQHFGDGTRLSIL.

This clone was seen more than once but under ten times. The rearrangement joins TRBV7-2 to TRBJ2-2; TRBD1 agrees at 7 bases. V lost 5 bases to trimming and J lost 4 bases; unmatched junction nucleotides: 7. This CDR3 is 15 amino acids long. Germline CDR1 is SGHTA and CDR2 is FQGNSA. As DNA, the CDR3 is TGTGCCAGCAGCCGAAGGGGGCGGGTCACCGGGGAGCTGTTTTTT. Protein: CASSRRGRVTGELFF.

This clone turned up a few times. The chain is built from TRBV19 and TRBJ2-2; TRBD2 matches 9 bases. Germline V CDR1 and CDR2: LNHDA, SQIVND (reference sequence). Unmatched junction bases numbered 3, after V lost 3 bases and J lost 4 bases. The CDR3 runs to 15 residues. Here the CDR3 DNA reads TGTGCCAGTAGTATGAGCGGGAGGCCCACCGGGGAGCTGTTTTTT. Encoded protein: CASSMSGRPTGELFF.

This chain joins TRBV9 and TRBJ2-1; 7 bases map to TRBD2. Germline lookup yields CDR1 SGDLS and CDR2 YYNGEE. This CDR3 comprises 15 residues. The V gene end was trimmed by 4 bases and the J gene end by 5 bases; junction bases not matched to a gene: 9. As DNA, the CDR3 is TGTGCCAGCAGCCCCCGACTAGCCCTCAACAATGAGCAGTTCTTC. Amino acid sequence: CASSPRLALNNEQFF. The whole variable domain, remainder taken from reference TRBV9 and TRBJ2-1, is DSGVTQTPKHLITATGQRVTLRCSPRSGDLSVYWYQQSLDQGLQFLIQYYNGEERAKGNILERFSAQQFPDLHSELNLSSLELGDSALYFCASSPRLALNNEQFFGPGTRLTVL.

The chain couples TRBV7-2 to TRBJ2-7; 7 bases agree with TRBD2. V dropped 1 base and J dropped 4; count of bases not matched to a gene: 13. The CDR3 consists of 17 residues. Germline V lookup: CDR1 SGHTA, CDR2 FQGNSA. This CDR3 reads CASSLVRIGGSFYEQYF. In nucleotides, the CDR3 is TGTGCCAGCAGCTTAGTGCGAATCGGCGGGAGTTTTTACGAGCAGTACTTC.

The table lists this clone with a few counts. The J gene is TRBJ2-7, the V gene TRBV19; TRBD1 agrees at 7 bases. Germline loops: CDR1 LNHDA, CDR2 SQIVND (reference sequence). The V and J ends lost 6 bases and 4 bases, in that order; junction bases with no gene match: 3. The CDR3 loop spans 12 amino acids. As DNA, the CDR3 is TGTGCCAGTAGGGACAGGTTGTACGAGCAGTACTTC. The encoded protein is CASRDRLYEQYF.

This clone was recorded a few times. This chain joins TRBV28 and TRBJ1-4, with D possibly being TRBD1 (6 bases). The germline V and J ends were trimmed by 9 bases and 2 bases, with 13 bases remaining between them. CDR1 and CDR2 (germline): MDHEN, SYDVKM. The CDR3 extends over 14 amino acids. CDR3 protein: CASRRGQTNEKLFF. In DNA, the CDR3 is TGTGCCAGTCGACGTGGACAGACTAATGAAAAACTGTTTTTT.

The chain links TRBV5-8 to TRBJ2-2; TRBD2 might be the D (6 bases). Trimming cost V 6 bases and J 0 bases, with 15 bases left between them. Germline CDR1 is SGHTS and CDR2 is YDEGEE. This CDR3 is 16 amino acids long. As DNA, the CDR3 is TGTGCCAGCACCCTGGCCCGACTAGCGAACACCGGGGAGCTGTTTTTT. Protein sequence: CASTLARLANTGELFF.

This clone was seen more than once but under ten times. The chain links TRBV20-1 to TRBJ2-7; TRBD2 matches at 7 bases. Losses at the gene ends were 3 bases for V and 6 bases for J; bases not matched to a gene: 2. The CDR3 sequence is 11 residues long. The germline V gene encodes CDR1 DFQATT and CDR2 SNEGSKA (reference sequence). The chain's CDR3 is CSARGGIEQYF. The CDR3 DNA follows: TGCAGTGCTAGGGGAGGGATCGAGCAGTACTTC.

The rearrangement uses TRBV5-1 and TRBJ2-1; 9 nucleotides agree with TRBD1. There are 13 residues in the CDR3. Losses at the gene ends were 4 bases for V and 6 bases for J; bases not matched to a gene: 2. Germline CDR1 reads SGHRS; CDR2 reads YFSETQ. CDR3 DNA: TGCGCCAGCAGCCCGGACAGGGGCAATGAGCAGTTCTTC. Amino acids: CASSPDRGNEQFF.

CDR3 DNA: TGTGCCAGCAGCTTTTCCGGACAGGGCAATCAGCCCCAGCATTTT. This encodes CASSFSGQGNQPQHF. The rearrangement uses TRBV7-9 and TRBJ1-5; 7 nucleotides match TRBD1. The CDR3 is 15 residues long. Trimming removed 3 bases from V and 2 bases from J; junction bases left unmatched: 4. CDR1 is SEHNR and CDR2 is FQNEAQ in the germline V gene (reference sequence). Looking up the rest from reference TRBV7-9 and TRBJ1-5 gives the full variable domain: DTGVSQNPRHKITKRGQNVTFRCDPISEHNRLYWYRQTLGQGPEFLTYFQNEAQLEKSRLLSDRFSAERPKGSFSTLEIQRTEQGDSAMYLCASSFSGQGNQPQHFGDGTRLSIL.

The chain combines TRBV6-5 with TRBJ1-2; TRBD1 agrees at 8 bases. The V gene's germline CDR1 is MNHEY and CDR2 SVGAGI. The trim removed 0 bases at V and 3 bases at J, leaving 0 bases unmatched. The CDR3 has 14 residues. The CDR3 here is CASSYSTGDYGYTF. CDR3 DNA sequence: TGTGCCAGCAGTTACTCGACAGGGGACTATGGCTACACCTTC.

The J gene is TRBJ2-6, the V gene TRBV27, with D maybe TRBD2 (6 bases). Between the trimmed V and J ends, which lost 3 bases and 3 bases, there was a span of 9 bases. Germline loops: CDR1 MNHEY, CDR2 SMNVEV (reference sequence). The CDR3 is 15 residues long. CDR3 region: CASSFGGGGANVLTF. The CDR3 region has the DNA TGTGCCAGCAGTTTCGGGGGTGGTGGGGCCAACGTCCTGACTTTC.

This clone turned up a few times. The rearrangement joins TRBV11-2 to TRBJ2-3; 8 bases align to TRBD1. CDR1 is SGHAT, CDR2 FQNNGV, per germline. This CDR3 contains 14 residues. The V segment lost 10 bases and the J segment 4 bases; nucleotides outside the gene matches: 10. The CDR3 sequence is CATRQGASADTQYF. CDR3 in DNA: TGTGCCACCCGGCAGGGGGCATCTGCAGATACGCAGTATTTT. The full variable domain, rest sourced from reference TRBV11-2 and TRBJ2-3, is EAGVAQSPRYKIIEKRQSVAFWCNPISGHATLYWYQQILGQGPKLLIQFQNNGVVDDSQLPKDRFSAERLKGVDSTLKIQPAKLEDSAVYLCATRQGASADTQYFGPGTRLTVL.

The chain couples TRBV10-2 to TRBJ2-2; 8 bases align to TRBD2. From germline, CDR1 is WSHSY and CDR2 SAAADI. This CDR3 is 16 amino acids long. V dropped 8 bases and J dropped 8; count of bases not matched to a gene: 16. CDR3 amino acids: CASGQTSGNRPGELFF. In DNA form, the CDR3 reads TGCGCCAGCGGCCAAACTAGCGGAAATAGACCTGGGGAGCTGTTTTTT.

For the CDR3, the DNA is TGTGCCAGCAGTGAAGCGGGTGGCAATCAGCCCCAGCATTTT. This gives the protein CASSEAGGNQPQHF. V is TRBV25-1 and J is TRBJ1-5; D unclear. The CDR3 sequence is 14 residues long. Germline CDR1 reads MGHDK; CDR2 reads SYGVNS. The V end was cut by 2 bases, the J end by 2 bases, with 7 bases between.

The V gene is TRBV28, the J gene TRBJ2-5, with D possibly TRBD2 on 5 matching bases. Trimming left V 5 bases short and J 5 bases short, with 18 bases between. This CDR3 spans 15 amino acids. The germline V gene encodes CDR1 MDHEN and CDR2 SYDVKM. This CDR3 is CASSSRELARETQYF. The CDR3 region has the DNA TGTGCCAGCAGTAGCCGCGAGCTAGCCAGGGAGACCCAGTACTTC.

V usage is TRBV5-1 and J usage is TRBJ2-1, with 8 bases fitting TRBD1. The CDR3 loop spans 16 amino acids. Trimming took 1 base from V and 4 from J; bases not matched to a gene: 7. Germline CDR1 SGHRS, CDR2 YFSETQ. CDR3 sequence: CASSLSGRGQYNEQFF. The CDR3 DNA reads TGCGCCAGCAGCTTGTCGGGCAGGGGGCAATACAATGAGCAGTTCTTC.

This clone was observed a few times. The rearrangement links TRBV6-6 to TRBJ2-5; TRBD1 aligns across 8 bases. Trimming at V came to 10 bases and at J to 5 bases, leaving 18 bases not matched to a gene. Looked up from germline, CDR1 is MNHNY and CDR2 is SVGAGI (reference sequence). CDR3 length: 16 amino acids. CDR3 DNA: TGTGCCACCGCCGGACAGGGTGGGGGTCGTAGGGAGACCCAGTACTTC. Translating gives CATAGQGGGRRETQYF.